This T cell receptor beta chain came from a study of identical twins. A template switching step contributed a universal primer site, while unique molecular identifiers were present in the cDNA. One entry per CDR3 protein, called by TCRdb with MiXCR from the 5' RACE reads. The repertoire holds 250,000 or so distinct CDR3 sequences, with about 8% as singletons. This clonotype was recorded at least ten times. Its target is unknown. Study findings and constraints: Invariant cells of the MAIT and iNKT types might have partly distorted the zero-insertion analyses.

These data were also filed under a second study, of yellow fever vaccine responses in identical twins.

This clonotype was sampled from a woman aged 18-30 years in good health. The specimen sequenced was CD8+ T cells sorted from blood.

The CDR3 region has the DNA TGTGCCACCAGTGACCCCCGGGACCCAAGCTCCTACGAGCAGTACTTC. Amino acid sequence: CATSDPRDPSSYEQYF. The chain joins TRBV24-1 to TRBJ2-7; either TRBD1 or TRBD2 may supply D (5 bases each). V lost 4 bases, J lost 0 bases, and 15 bases lay in between. Germline CDR1 is KGHDR and CDR2 is SFDVKD. The CDR3 has 16 amino acids.